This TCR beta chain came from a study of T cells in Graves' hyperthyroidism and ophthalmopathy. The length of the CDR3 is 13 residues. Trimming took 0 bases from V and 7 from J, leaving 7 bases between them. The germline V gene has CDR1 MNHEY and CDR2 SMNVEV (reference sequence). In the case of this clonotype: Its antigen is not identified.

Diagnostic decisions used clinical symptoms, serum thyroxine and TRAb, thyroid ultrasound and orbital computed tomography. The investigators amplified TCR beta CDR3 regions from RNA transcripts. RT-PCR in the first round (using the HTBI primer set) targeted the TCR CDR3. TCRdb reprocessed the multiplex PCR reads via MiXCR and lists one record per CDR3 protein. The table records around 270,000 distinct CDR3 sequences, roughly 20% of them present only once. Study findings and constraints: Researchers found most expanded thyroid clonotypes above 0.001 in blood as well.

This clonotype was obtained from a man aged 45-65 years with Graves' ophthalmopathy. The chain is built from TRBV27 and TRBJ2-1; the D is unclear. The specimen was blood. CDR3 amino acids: CASSLSIGNEQFF. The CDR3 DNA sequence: TGTGCCAGCAGTTTATCCATAGGGAATGAGCAGTTCTTC.